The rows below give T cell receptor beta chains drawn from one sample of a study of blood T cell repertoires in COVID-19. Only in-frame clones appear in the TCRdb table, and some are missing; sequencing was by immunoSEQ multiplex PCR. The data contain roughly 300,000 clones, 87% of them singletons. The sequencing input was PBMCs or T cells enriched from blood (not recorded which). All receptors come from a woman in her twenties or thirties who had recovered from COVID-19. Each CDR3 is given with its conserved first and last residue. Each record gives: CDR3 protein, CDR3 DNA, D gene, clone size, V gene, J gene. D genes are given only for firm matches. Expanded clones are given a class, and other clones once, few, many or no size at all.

CDR3: CASTKPETGGINEQFF
DNA: TGCGCCAGCACCAAACCTGAGACGGGGGGGATAAATGAGCAGTTCTTC
D: TRBD2
size: .
V: TRBV5-1
J: TRBJ2-1

CDR3: CASSQGPIANYGYTF
DNA: TGTGCCAGCAGCCAGGGGCCCATAGCTAACTATGGCTACACCTTC
D: .
size: .
V: TRBV14
J: TRBJ1-2

CDR3: CASSPSGGPNTGELFF
DNA: TGTGCCAGCAGCCCTTCAGGGGGCCCCAACACCGGGGAGCTGTTTTTT
D: TRBD1
size: few
V: TRBV4-2
J: TRBJ2-2

CDR3: CASRRDRGNTEAFF
DNA: TGTGCCAGTCGGAGGGACAGGGGGAACACTGAAGCTTTCTTT
D: TRBD1
size: .
V: TRBV18
J: TRBJ1-1

CDR3: CASSLTGTGLNTEAFF
DNA: TGTGCCAGCAGCTTGACCGGGACAGGGCTGAACACTGAAGCTTTCTTT
D: TRBD1
size: .
V: TRBV5-6
J: TRBJ1-1

CDR3: CAWSVLNEQFF
DNA: TGTGCCTGGAGTGTACTCAATGAGCAGTTCTTC
D: .
size: .
V: TRBV30
J: TRBJ2-1

CDR3: CASGLGDRGSADTQYF
DNA: TGTGCTAGTGGTTTGGGGGACAGGGGAAGCGCAGATACGCAGTATTTT
D: TRBD1
size: .
V: TRBV12-5
J: TRBJ2-3

CDR3: CASSLERTGSNSGNTIYF
DNA: TGTGCCAGCAGCTTAGAAAGGACAGGATCCAACTCTGGAAACACCATATATTTT
D: TRBD1
size: .
V: TRBV11-2
J: TRBJ1-3

CDR3: CASSSGGGSYNEQFF
DNA: TGTGCCAGCAGCTCTGGCGGGGGCTCCTACAATGAGCAGTTCTTC
D: TRBD2
size: .
V: TRBV7-9
J: TRBJ2-1

CDR3: CASSQSGEIGETQYF
DNA: TGTGCCAGCAGCCAAAGCGGGGAAATCGGAGAGACCCAGTACTTC
D: TRBD2
size: .
V: TRBV9
J: TRBJ2-5

CDR3: CSATTGAGYTF
DNA: TGCAGTGCTACCACAGGGGCAGGCTACACCTTC
D: TRBD1
size: .
V: TRBV20-1
J: TRBJ1-2

CDR3: CAWRGAGGGQPQHF
DNA: TGTGCCTGGAGGGGGGCAGGGGGCGGACAGCCCCAGCATTTT
D: TRBD1
size: .
V: TRBV30
J: TRBJ1-5

CDR3: CASSLGWGTGTLNTEAFF
DNA: TGCGCCAGCAGCTTGGGGTGGGGGACAGGGACCCTGAACACTGAAGCTTTCTTT
D: TRBD1
size: .
V: TRBV5-1
J: TRBJ1-1

CDR3: CASRLGGDQPQHF
DNA: TGTGCCAGCAGACTCGGGGGGGACCAGCCCCAGCATTTT
D: .
size: .
V: TRBV7-2
J: TRBJ1-5

CDR3: CASSTGKSYNSPLHF
DNA: TGTGCCAGCAGTACAGGGAAGTCCTATAATTCACCCCTCCACTTT
D: .
size: .
V: TRBV6-5
J: TRBJ1-6

CDR3: CASSLGTGVNTEAFF
DNA: TGTGCCAGCAGCTTGGGGACAGGGGTGAACACTGAAGCTTTCTTT
D: TRBD1
size: .
V: TRBV7-9
J: TRBJ1-1